This T cell receptor (beta chain) was captured in a study of cytomegalovirus exposure and HLA in healthy donors. Using immunoSEQ multiplex PCR, the repertoire was profiled, and TCRdb retains in-frame clones only, with some absent. Among approximately 260,000 clones listed, roughly 85% were seen once. Sequencing input: PBMCs. The source is a woman aged 18-29 years in good health and CMV-seronegative.

CDR3 nucleotides: TGTGCCAGCAGCATGCCCGGGACAGGGTTATTGAATGAGCAGTTCTTC. Amino acid sequence: CASSMPGTGLLNEQFF. The J gene is TRBJ2-1, the V gene TRBV7-3; 9 nucleotides line up with TRBD1. V shed 5 bases and J 7 bases; nucleotides not matched to a gene: 12. The CDR3 runs 16 residues. Germline assignment: CDR1 SGHTA and CDR2 FQGTGA. Filled out from reference TRBV7-3 and TRBJ2-1, the complete variable domain reads GAGVSQTPSNKVTEKGKYVELRCDPISGHTALYWYRQSLGQGPEFLIYFQGTGAADDSGLPNDRFFAVRPEGSVSTLKIQRTERGDSAVYLCASSMPGTGLLNEQFFGPGTRLTVL.